These 14 T cell receptor beta chains originate from one sample sequenced in a study of CD8+ T cells in alopecia areata. Extracted RNA was reverse transcribed into cDNA, the sequencing template. TCRdb's table, derived via immunoSEQ multiplex PCR, lists solely in-frame clones and lacks some. The sample lists roughly 200,000 clones; about 53% were seen once. The treatment was: oral pan-JAK inhibitor, 5-10 mg twice daily. The sample here was CD8+ T cells sorted from blood, taken at week 24, from a patient treated with tofacitinib. Receptor source: a human donor with alopecia areata.

This rearrangement joins TRBV7-9 to TRBJ2-3; D gene unclear. V lost 5 bases, J lost 2 bases, and 8 bases lay in between. This CDR3 has 13 residues. The germline gives CDR1 SEHNR, CDR2 FQNEAQ (reference sequence). The CDR3 region is CASSTPHTDTQYF. CDR3 nucleotides: TGTGCCAGCAGCACGCCTCACACAGATACGCAGTATTTT.

This chain links TRBV7-3 with TRBJ2-5; perhaps TRBD2 as D (5 bases). The CDR3 contains 14 residues. V was pared by 5 bases and J by 5 bases, with 15 bases between. Germline V CDR1 and CDR2: SGHTA, FQGTGA. The CDR3 nucleotides read TGTGCCAGCAGCGTTCGGGGATTTGGGGAGACCCAGTACTTC. Translating gives CASSVRGFGETQYF.

The rearrangement links TRBV2 to TRBJ1-1; D remains unclear. There are 16 residues in the CDR3. Germline assignment: CDR1 SNHLY and CDR2 FYNNEI. The ends were cut back, 8 bases at V and 4 bases at J, with 23 bases in the middle. In DNA, the CDR3 is TGTGCCAGCCGCGGCGGGCCGCTTGAGGTGCTCACTGAAGCTTTCTTT. Amino acids: CASRGGPLEVLTEAFF.

The chain combines TRBV25-1 with TRBJ1-1; TRBD1 might be the D (6 bases). The CDR3 runs 15 residues. Germline lookup yields CDR1 MGHDK and CDR2 SYGVNS. V lost 1 base and J lost 1, with 10 bases in between. This chain's CDR3 is CASSELVRGNTEAFF. DNA for the CDR3: TGTGCCAGCAGTGAATTGGTCAGGGGGAACACTGAAGCTTTCTTT.

This clone has only a few counts. The V and J genes are TRBV7-9 and TRBJ2-7, with 7 bases identical to TRBD2. Germline CDR1 is SEHNR and CDR2 is FQNEAQ (reference sequence). The CDR3 contains 14 residues. J was trimmed by 3 bases and V by 5 bases; bases with no gene match: 7. The CDR3 DNA sequence: TGTGCCAGCAGCCCGGGGGGAGGCGACTACGAGCAGTACTTC. Its protein product is CASSPGGGDYEQYF.

V is TRBV30 and J is TRBJ1-1; no reliable D call. The CDR3 totals 13 residues. Trimming shortened V by 0 bases and J by 5 bases, and 10 bases separated the two germline ends. The germline gives CDR1 GTSNPN, CDR2 SVGIG (reference sequence). The CDR3 protein is CAWSVQENTEAFF. The CDR3 DNA reads as TGTGCCTGGAGTGTACAAGAGAATACTGAAGCTTTCTTT.

The V gene is TRBV11-2, the J gene TRBJ2-7, with 9 bases that match TRBD2. The CDR3 is 14 amino acids. Per germline, CDR1 SGHAT and CDR2 FQNNGV. Trimming removed 5 bases from V and 4 bases from J; junction bases left unmatched: 6. CDR3 protein: CASSQSGGIYEQYF. The CDR3 DNA is TGTGCCAGCAGCCAAAGCGGGGGGATTTACGAGCAGTACTTC.

This chain links TRBV4-2 with TRBJ1-1; D uncertain. Germline loops: CDR1 LGHNA, CDR2 YNFKEQ. CDR3 size: 14 residues. The V and J ends lost 1 base and 6 bases respectively, with 12 bases between them. This chain's CDR3 is CASSQVPISSEAFF. Written as DNA, the CDR3 is TGTGCCAGCAGCCAAGTCCCAATAAGCTCTGAAGCTTTCTTT.

This clone was seen more than once but under ten times. The rearrangement links TRBV29-1 to TRBJ2-3; TRBD1 agrees at 10 bases. There are 14 residues in the CDR3. With V trimmed by 7 bases and J by 4 bases, 8 bases remained unmatched. Germline loops: CDR1 SQVTM, CDR2 ANQGSEA. The CDR3 sequence is CSALAGTGADTQYF. Here the CDR3 DNA reads TGCAGCGCCCTCGCCGGGACAGGGGCAGATACGCAGTATTTT.

This clone was seen more than once but under ten times. The chain uses TRBV6-5 and TRBJ2-5; 10 positions agree with TRBD1. The CDR3 loop spans 16 amino acids. CDR1 is MNHEY and CDR2 is SVGAGI in the germline V gene. Unmatched junction bases numbered 5, after V lost 0 bases and J lost 4 bases. CDR3 sequence (DNA): TGTGCCAGCAGTTACTCCGGGACAGGGGTTTCAGAGACCCAGTACTTC. Encoded protein: CASSYSGTGVSETQYF.

The chain has TRBV5-1 and TRBJ1-1; D unresolved. The V end lost 0 bases, the J end lost 0 bases, and 3 bases lay between the germline ends. Germline CDR1 is SGHRS and CDR2 is YFSETQ. This CDR3 comprises 13 residues. The CDR3 spells CASSLGLNTEAFF. The CDR3 nucleotides are TGCGCCAGCAGCTTGGGATTGAACACTGAAGCTTTCTTT.

The rearrangement uses TRBV19 and TRBJ2-1; D is ambiguous. The germline V and J ends were trimmed by 0 bases and 0 bases, with 6 bases remaining between them. The CDR3 sequence is 15 residues long. CDR1 is LNHDA, CDR2 SQIVND, per germline (reference sequence). The chain's CDR3 is CASSIDGSSYNEQFF. The CDR3, as DNA: TGTGCCAGTAGTATAGACGGGTCCTCCTACAATGAGCAGTTCTTC.

The V call is TRBV13, the J call TRBJ2-5; 13 nucleotides align to TRBD2. Trimming at V came to 4 bases and at J to 0 bases, leaving 8 bases not matched to a gene. This CDR3 spans 18 amino acids. Germline CDR1 reads PRHDT; CDR2 reads FYEKMQ (reference sequence). The DNA for the CDR3 is TGTGCCAGCAGCTCTCGACTAGCGGGGGGAGTAAACCAAGAGACCCAGTACTTC. As protein: CASSSRLAGGVNQETQYF. Looking up the rest from reference TRBV13 and TRBJ2-5 gives the full variable domain: AAGVIQSPRHLIKEKRETATLKCYPIPRHDTVYWYQQGPGQDPQFLISFYEKMQSDKGSIPDRFSAQQFSDYHSELNMSSLELGDSALYFCASSSRLAGGVNQETQYFGPGTRLLVL.

The gene calls are TRBV7-9 and TRBJ1-1, with D uncertain. V shed 5 bases and J shed 5 bases, with 9 bases lying between them. Germline CDR1 is SEHNR and CDR2 is FQNEAQ (reference sequence). This CDR3 has 12 residues. The DNA for the CDR3 is TGTGCCAGCAGCCCGGTTCGGACTGAAGCTTTCTTT. Its protein is CASSPVRTEAFF.